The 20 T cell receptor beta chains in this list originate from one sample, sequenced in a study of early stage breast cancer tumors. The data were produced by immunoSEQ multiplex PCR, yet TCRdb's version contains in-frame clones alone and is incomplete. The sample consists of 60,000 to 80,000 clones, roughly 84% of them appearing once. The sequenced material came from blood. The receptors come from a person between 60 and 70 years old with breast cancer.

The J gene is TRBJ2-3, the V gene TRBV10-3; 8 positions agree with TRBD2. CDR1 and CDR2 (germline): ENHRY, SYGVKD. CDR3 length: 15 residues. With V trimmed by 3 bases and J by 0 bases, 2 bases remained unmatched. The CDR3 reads CAISDLAGSTDTQYF. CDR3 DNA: TGTGCCATCAGTGATTTAGCGGGAAGCACAGATACGCAGTATTTT.

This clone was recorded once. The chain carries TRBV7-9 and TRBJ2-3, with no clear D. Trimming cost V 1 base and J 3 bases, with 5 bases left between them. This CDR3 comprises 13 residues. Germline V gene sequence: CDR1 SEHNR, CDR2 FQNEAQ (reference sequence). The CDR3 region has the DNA TGTGCCAGCAGCTTAGGGCGAACAGATACGCAGTATTTT. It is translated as CASSLGRTDTQYF.

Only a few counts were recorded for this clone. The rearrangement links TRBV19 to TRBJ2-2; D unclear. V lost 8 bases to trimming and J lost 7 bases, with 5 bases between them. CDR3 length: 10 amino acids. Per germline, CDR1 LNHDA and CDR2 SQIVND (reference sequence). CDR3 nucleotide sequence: TGTGCCAGTTTCCACGGGGAGCTGTTTTTT. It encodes CASFHGELFF.

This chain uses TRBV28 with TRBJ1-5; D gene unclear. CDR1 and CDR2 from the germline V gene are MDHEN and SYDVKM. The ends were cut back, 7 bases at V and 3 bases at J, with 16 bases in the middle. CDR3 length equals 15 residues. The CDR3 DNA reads TGTGCCAGCAACCCCCGAGGAGGATTCAATCAGCCCCAGCATTTT. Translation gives CASNPRGGFNQPQHF. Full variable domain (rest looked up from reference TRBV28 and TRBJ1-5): DVKVTQSSRYLVKRTGEKVFLECVQDMDHENMFWYRQDPGLGLRLIYFSYDVKMKEKGDIPEGYSVSREKKERFSLILESASTNQTSMYLCASNPRGGFNQPQHFGDGTRLSIL.

The DNA for the CDR3 is TGTGCCAGCAGTCCTCCGAGGCTAGCTGGTGAGCAGTTCTTC. This codes for CASSPPRLAGEQFF. V usage is TRBV28 and J usage is TRBJ2-1; maybe TRBD2 (5 bases). CDR3 length: 14 amino acids. The V gene's germline CDR1 is MDHEN and CDR2 SYDVKM. Trimming pared 5 bases from V and 9 bases from J, leaving 17 bases between.

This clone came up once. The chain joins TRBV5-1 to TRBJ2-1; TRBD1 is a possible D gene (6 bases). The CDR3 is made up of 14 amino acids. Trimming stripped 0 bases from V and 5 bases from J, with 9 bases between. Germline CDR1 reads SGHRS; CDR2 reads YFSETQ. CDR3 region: CASSLGQADNEQFF. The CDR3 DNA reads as TGCGCCAGCAGCTTGGGACAGGCCGACAATGAGCAGTTCTTC.

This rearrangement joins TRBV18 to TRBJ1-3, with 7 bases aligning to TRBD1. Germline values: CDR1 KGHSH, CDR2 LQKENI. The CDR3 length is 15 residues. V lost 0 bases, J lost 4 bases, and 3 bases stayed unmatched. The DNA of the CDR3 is TGTGCCAGCTCACCACCGCCGGACAGGGGAAACACCATATATTTT. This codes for CASSPPPDRGNTIYF.

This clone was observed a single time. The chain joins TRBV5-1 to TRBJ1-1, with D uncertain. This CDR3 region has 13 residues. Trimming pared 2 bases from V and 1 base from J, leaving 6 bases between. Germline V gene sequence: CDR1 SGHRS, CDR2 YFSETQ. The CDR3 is CASSLPANTEAFF. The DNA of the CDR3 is TGCGCCAGCAGCTTACCGGCGAACACTGAAGCTTTCTTT. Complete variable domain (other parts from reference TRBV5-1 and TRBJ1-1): KAGVTQTPRYLIKTRGQQVTLSCSPISGHRSVSWYQQTPGQGLQFLFEYFSETQRNKGNFPGRFSGRQFSNSRSEMNVSTLELGDSALYLCASSLPANTEAFFGQGTRLTVV.

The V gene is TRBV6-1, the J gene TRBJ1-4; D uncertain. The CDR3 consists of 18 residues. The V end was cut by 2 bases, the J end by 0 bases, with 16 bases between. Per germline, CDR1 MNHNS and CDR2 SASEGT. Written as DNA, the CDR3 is TGTGCCAGCAGTGAATTCCCTGGGTTATATCCAACTAATGAAAAACTGTTTTTT. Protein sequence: CASSEFPGLYPTNEKLFF.

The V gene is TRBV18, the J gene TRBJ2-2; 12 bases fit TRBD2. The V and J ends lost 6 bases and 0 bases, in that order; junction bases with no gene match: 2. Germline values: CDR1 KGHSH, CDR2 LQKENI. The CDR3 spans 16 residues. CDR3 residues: CASSWTSGANTGELFF. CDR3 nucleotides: TGTGCCAGCTCGTGGACTAGCGGGGCGAACACCGGGGAGCTGTTTTTT.

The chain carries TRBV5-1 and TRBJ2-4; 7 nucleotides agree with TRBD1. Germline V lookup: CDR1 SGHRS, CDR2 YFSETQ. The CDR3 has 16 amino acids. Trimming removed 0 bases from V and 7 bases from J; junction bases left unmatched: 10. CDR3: CASSLVLGGQNNIQYF. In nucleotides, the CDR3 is TGCGCCAGCAGCTTGGTGCTAGGGGGCCAAAACAACATTCAGTACTTC. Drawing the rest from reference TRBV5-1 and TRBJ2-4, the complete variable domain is KAGVTQTPRYLIKTRGQQVTLSCSPISGHRSVSWYQQTPGQGLQFLFEYFSETQRNKGNFPGRFSGRQFSNSRSEMNVSTLELGDSALYLCASSLVLGGQNNIQYFGAGTRLSVL.

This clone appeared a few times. DNA for the CDR3: TGTGCCAGCTCGTTTGGACACTCCACTGAAGCTTTCTTT. Its protein is CASSFGHSTEAFF. This chain connects TRBV27 to TRBJ1-1; D is perhaps TRBD1 (5 bases). The CDR3 has 13 amino acids. In germline, CDR1 is MNHEY, CDR2 SMNVEV (reference sequence). V lost 8 bases and J 4 bases, leaving 14 bases between the germline ends.

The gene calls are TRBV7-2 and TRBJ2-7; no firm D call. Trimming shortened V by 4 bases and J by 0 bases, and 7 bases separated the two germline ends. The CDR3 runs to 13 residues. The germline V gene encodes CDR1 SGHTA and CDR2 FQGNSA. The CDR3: CASSWGSSYEQYF. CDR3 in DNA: TGTGCCAGCAGCTGGGGTAGCTCCTACGAGCAGTACTTC.

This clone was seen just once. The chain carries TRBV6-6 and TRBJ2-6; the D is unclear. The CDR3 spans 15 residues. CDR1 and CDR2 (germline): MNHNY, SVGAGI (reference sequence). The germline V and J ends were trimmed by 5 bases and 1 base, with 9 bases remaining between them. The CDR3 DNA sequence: TGTGCCAGCAGTCCGTCCCTTTCTGGGGCCAACGTCCTGACTTTC. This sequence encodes CASSPSLSGANVLTF.

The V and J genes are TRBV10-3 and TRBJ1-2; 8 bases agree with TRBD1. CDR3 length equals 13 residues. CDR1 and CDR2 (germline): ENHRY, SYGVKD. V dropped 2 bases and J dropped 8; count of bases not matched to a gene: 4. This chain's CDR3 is CAISEMTGEGYTF. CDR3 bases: TGTGCCATCAGTGAGATGACAGGGGAAGGCTACACCTTC.

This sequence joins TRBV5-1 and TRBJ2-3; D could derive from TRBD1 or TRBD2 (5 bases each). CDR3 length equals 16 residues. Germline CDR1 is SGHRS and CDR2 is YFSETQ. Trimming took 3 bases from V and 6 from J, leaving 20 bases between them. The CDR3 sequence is CASSWGRTSSADTQYF. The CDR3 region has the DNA TGCGCCAGCAGCTGGGGACGGACGAGTTCAGCGGATACGCAGTATTTT.

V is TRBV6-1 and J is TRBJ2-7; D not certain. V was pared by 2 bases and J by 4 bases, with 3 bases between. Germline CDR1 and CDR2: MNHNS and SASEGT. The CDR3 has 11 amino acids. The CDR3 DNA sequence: TGTGCCAGCAGTGAAATTTACGAGCAGTACTTC. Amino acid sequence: CASSEIYEQYF.

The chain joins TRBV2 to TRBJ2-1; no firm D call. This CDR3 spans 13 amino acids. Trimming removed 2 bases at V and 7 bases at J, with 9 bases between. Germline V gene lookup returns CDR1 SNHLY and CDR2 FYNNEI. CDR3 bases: TGTGCCAGCAGTGAAAGTAGGGATAATGAGCAGTTCTTC. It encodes CASSESRDNEQFF. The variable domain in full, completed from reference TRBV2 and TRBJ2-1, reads EPEVTQTPSHQVTQMGQEVILRCVPISNHLYFYWYRQILGQKVEFLVSFYNNEISEKSEIFDDQFSVERPDGSNFTLKIRSTKLEDSAMYFCASSESRDNEQFFGPGTRLTVL.

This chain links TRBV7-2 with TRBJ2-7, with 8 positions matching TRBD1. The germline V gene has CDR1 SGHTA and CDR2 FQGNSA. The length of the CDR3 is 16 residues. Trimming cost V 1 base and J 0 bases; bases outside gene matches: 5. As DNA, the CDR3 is TGTGCCAGCAGCTTAGATGGGACAGGCAGCTCCTACGAGCAGTACTTC. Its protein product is CASSLDGTGSSYEQYF.

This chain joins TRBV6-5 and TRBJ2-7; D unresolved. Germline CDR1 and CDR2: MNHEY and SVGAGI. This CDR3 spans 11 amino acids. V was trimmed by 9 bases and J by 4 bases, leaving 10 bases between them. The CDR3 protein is CASSKLYEQYF. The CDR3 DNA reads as TGTGCCAGTTCTAAACTTTACGAGCAGTACTTC.